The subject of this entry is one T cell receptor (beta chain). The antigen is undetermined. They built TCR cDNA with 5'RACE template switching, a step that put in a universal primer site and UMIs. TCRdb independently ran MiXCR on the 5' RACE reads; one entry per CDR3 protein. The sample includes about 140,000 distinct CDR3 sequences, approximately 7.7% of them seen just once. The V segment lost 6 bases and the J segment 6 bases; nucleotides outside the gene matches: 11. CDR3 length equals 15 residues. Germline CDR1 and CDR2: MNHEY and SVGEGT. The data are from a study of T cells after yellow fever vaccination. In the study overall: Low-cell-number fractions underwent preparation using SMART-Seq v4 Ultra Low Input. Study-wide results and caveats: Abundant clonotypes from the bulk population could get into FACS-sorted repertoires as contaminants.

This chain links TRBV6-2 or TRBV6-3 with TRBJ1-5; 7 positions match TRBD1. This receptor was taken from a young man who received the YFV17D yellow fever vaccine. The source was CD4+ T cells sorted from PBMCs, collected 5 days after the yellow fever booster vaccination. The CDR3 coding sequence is TGTGCCAGCAGGTTCCACAGGGGTGCCTCTCAGCCCCAGCATTTT. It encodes CASRFHRGASQPQHF.